What follows describes a single T cell receptor (beta chain). The data stem from a study of post-analysis software for immune sequencing data. Unique molecular identifiers were present in the TCR beta cDNA libraries. cDNA molecules numbering about 470,000 came from roughly 1 to 10 million T cells. TCRdb reprocessed the PCR reads with MiXCR, giving one entry per CDR3 protein. The sample lists a few hundred thousand distinct CDR3 sequences, 36% seen once, with under 5.5% in the top ten. This receptor was identified in a girl between 10 and 17 years old with multiple sclerosis. The sample comprised blood.

The CDR3 is CASSNRDRSYNEQFF. CDR3 coding DNA: TGTGCCAGCTCAAACCGGGACAGATCCTACAATGAGCAGTTCTTC. The chain has TRBV18 and TRBJ2-1; TRBD1 aligns across 7 bases. After removal of 5 bases from V and 1 base from J, the junction contained 5 bases not matched to a gene. CDR3 length: 15 amino acids. Germline assignment: CDR1 KGHSH and CDR2 LQKENI. Filled out from reference TRBV18 and TRBJ2-1, the complete variable domain reads NAGVMQNPRHLVRRRGQEARLRCSPMKGHSHVYWYRQLPEEGLKFMVYLQKENIIDESGMPKERFSAEFPKEGPSILRIQQVVRGDSAAYFCASSNRDRSYNEQFFGPGTRLTVL.